The present TCR beta chain was sequenced within a study of shared clonotypes between healthy human individuals. Data came from immunoSEQ multiplex PCR; TCRdb stores just in-frame clones and leaves some out. The data contain around 2,000,000 clones, about 94% of them singletons. Only CD45RO-negative cells positively selected for CCR7 counted as naive CD8 cells, so terminally differentiated effector memory CD45RA+ cells were excluded. The CDR3 totals 15 residues. Trimming cost V 5 bases and J 5 bases; bases outside gene matches: 10. CDR1 and CDR2 from the germline V gene are SGHVS and FNYEAQ. The chain carries TRBV7-6 and TRBJ2-5; TRBD1 matches at 8 bases. Sequencing used naive CD8+ T cells sorted from blood. The sequence derives from a man younger than 30 in good health. This CDR3 is CASSAMDRESETQYF. CDR3 in DNA: TGTGCCAGCAGCGCTATGGACAGGGAATCGGAGACCCAGTACTTC.